The rows below give T cell receptor beta chains drawn from one sample of a study of T cell responses to AZD1222 COVID-19 vaccine. Produced via immunoSEQ multiplex PCR; TCRdb's table is partial and in-frame only. The sample lists approximately 90,000 clones, approximately 90% seen once, with around 5.5% in the top ten. The specimen was peripheral blood, collected 28 days after the second AZD1222 dose. Every receptor here comes from an adult who received the AZD1222 COVID-19 vaccine. Each CDR3 is given with its conserved first and last residue. D genes are given only for firm matches. Expanded clones are given a class, and other clones once, few, many or no size at all.

clone_size	v_call	d_call	j_call	cdr3_nt	cdr3_aa
.	TRBV11-3	.	TRBJ1-1	TGTGCCAGCAGCTTAGTGCAGGGTCACACTGAAGCTTTCTTT	CASSLVQGHTEAFF
.	TRBV2	.	TRBJ1-4	TGTGCCAGCAGTGACAGGGGTGGAGATGAAAAACTGTTTTTT	CASSDRGGDEKLFF
.	TRBV12-3/TRBV12-4	.	TRBJ1-1	TGTGCCAGCAGTCAAGGGGGATACACTGAAGCTTTCTTT	CASSQGGYTEAFF
.	TRBV11-2	.	TRBJ2-1	TGTGCCAGCAGCTTACTCCGAGACAATGAGCAGTTCTTC	CASSLLRDNEQFF
.	TRBV29-1	.	TRBJ2-3	TGCAGCGGTGAGGTGCGGGGGCAGAGAAATACGCAGTATTTT	CSGEVRGQRNTQYF
.	TRBV11-3	.	TRBJ2-7	TGTGCCAGCAGCTCCACGAGTGCGTTCACCTACGAGCAGTACTTC	CASSSTSAFTYEQYF
.	TRBV20-1	.	TRBJ1-5	TGCAGTGCTAGCCCAGATCAGCCCCAGCATTTT	CSASPDQPQHF
.	TRBV6-6	TRBD2	TRBJ2-1	TGTGCCAGCAGTTATGGGCGGGGGGCGTTTCAGGATGAGCAGTTCTTC	CASSYGRGAFQDEQFF
.	TRBV5-5	TRBD2	TRBJ2-2	TGTGCCAGCAGCCTCAGGACTAGCGGGGGACGGACCGGGGAGCTGTTTTTT	CASSLRTSGGRTGELFF
.	TRBV6-1	TRBD2	TRBJ2-1	TGTGCCAGCAGTGAAAGCGGGGGCTACAATGAGCAGTTCTTC	CASSESGGYNEQFF
.	TRBV6-1	.	TRBJ1-2	TGTGCCAGCAGTGATATCGGGACCGAATCCTATGGCTACACCTTC	CASSDIGTESYGYTF
.	TRBV19	.	TRBJ1-4	TGTGCCAGTAGTATAGCGGAAGGGAAGGGAGCTAATGAAAAACTGTTTTTT	CASSIAEGKGANEKLFF
.	TRBV6-5	TRBD1	TRBJ1-1	TGTGCCAGCAGCGACAGGGGCGCCGGGACTGAAGCTTTCTTT	CASSDRGAGTEAFF
.	TRBV7-9	TRBD1	TRBJ2-1	TGTGCCAGCAGCCTGCAGACAGGGCACAATGAGCAGTTCTTC	CASSLQTGHNEQFF
.	TRBV7-2	.	TRBJ2-3	TGTGCCAGCAGCCATGGACTCCTCACAGATACGCAGTATTTT	CASSHGLLTDTQYF
.	TRBV29-1	.	TRBJ2-3	TGCAGCGTTGGGCTAGCGTACGTAGATACGCAGTATTTT	CSVGLAYVDTQYF
.	TRBV6-5	.	TRBJ1-4	TGTGCCAGCAGTTCCCCCGGGACGTCGGGGAAAAAACTGTTTTTT	CASSSPGTSGKKLFF
.	TRBV4-1	.	TRBJ1-2	TGCGCCAGCAGCCATGCCCCCCTAGCCCCAGGGTTACTGGATGGCTACACCTTC	CASSHAPLAPGLLDGYTF
once	TRBV2	TRBD1	TRBJ1-1	TGTGCCAGCAGTGTGTGGCAGGGGGTATCTGAAGCTTTCTTT	CASSVWQGVSEAFF
.	TRBV7-9	.	TRBJ2-7	TGTGCCAGCAGCCCGGACGGCCGCTACGAGCAGTACTTC	CASSPDGRYEQYF
.	TRBV5-5	.	TRBJ1-1	TGTGCCAGCAGCTTGTTGGGGGACATAACTGAAGCTTTCTTT	CASSLLGDITEAFF
.	TRBV7-2	.	TRBJ2-2	TGTGCCAGCAGCTCCGTCGGGGAGCTGTTTTTT	CASSSVGELFF
.	TRBV15	.	TRBJ2-7	TGTGCCACCAGCAGCGGCAGTCCCTACGAGCAGTACTTC	CATSSGSPYEQYF
once	TRBV25-1	.	TRBJ1-5	TGTGCCAGCAGTGATCTAGGGGACAATCAGCCCCAGCATTTT	CASSDLGDNQPQHF
.	TRBV9	.	TRBJ2-1	TGTGCCAGCAGCGTAGAAATGTTTTCCAATGAGCAGTTCTTC	CASSVEMFSNEQFF
.	TRBV3-1/TRBV3-2	.	TRBJ1-4	TGTGCCAGCAGCCAAGATATAGGGGTATATGAAAAACTGTTTTTT	CASSQDIGVYEKLFF
.	TRBV30	.	TRBJ2-2	TGTGCCTGGAGTGTACTCGCGGGGACCGGGGAGCTGTTTTTT	CAWSVLAGTGELFF
.	TRBV7-8	.	TRBJ2-1	TGTGCCAGCATCCTGCCGGGACATTCCTTCAATGAGCAGTTCTTC	CASILPGHSFNEQFF
.	TRBV29-1	TRBD1	TRBJ1-1	TGCAGCGTGGGACAGGGGTTAACTGAAGCTTTCTTT	CSVGQGLTEAFF
.	TRBV5-1	.	TRBJ2-7	TGCGCCAGCAGCTTGGTTGGGTCCTACGAGCAGTACTTC	CASSLVGSYEQYF
.	TRBV3-1/TRBV3-2	.	TRBJ2-7	TGTGCCAGCAGCCAAGGGCACCTCAAACTCTACGAGCAGTACTTC	CASSQGHLKLYEQYF
once	TRBV19	.	TRBJ2-7	TGTGCCAGTACTTCTCCCCGAACCTACGAGCAGTACTTC	CASTSPRTYEQYF
.	TRBV7-2	.	TRBJ1-2	TGTGCCAGCAGCAGGATACAGAGCAGCTATGGCTACACCTTC	CASSRIQSSYGYTF
.	TRBV19	.	TRBJ1-1	TGTGCCAGTGCTCACTTCGGGAACACTGAAGCTTTCTTT	CASAHFGNTEAFF
.	TRBV18	.	TRBJ1-1	TGTGCCACCTTCTTGGGGAGGGGGAGCACTGAAGCTTTCTTT	CATFLGRGSTEAFF
.	TRBV9	.	TRBJ2-1	TGTGCCAGCAGCGCTTGGGGGGTCAATGAGCAGTTCTTC	CASSAWGVNEQFF
.	TRBV5-1	TRBD1	TRBJ1-5	TGCGCCAGCAGCTTTTCCGGACAGGGGGATCAGCCCCAGCATTTT	CASSFSGQGDQPQHF
.	TRBV12-3/TRBV12-4	.	TRBJ1-2	TGTGCCAGCAGTTTAGGACGTGGCTACACCTTC	CASSLGRGYTF
.	TRBV19	.	TRBJ2-5	TGTGCCAGTGCCGATACTGGGGCAGGGGAGACCCAGTACTTC	CASADTGAGETQYF
.	TRBV23-1	.	TRBJ1-3	TGCGCCAGCAATCAATCGGCGGGAAACACCATATATTTT	CASNQSAGNTIYF
.	TRBV7-2	TRBD1	TRBJ1-2	TGTGCCAGCAGCATTTATCAACAGGGGATTGGTGGCTACACCTTC	CASSIYQQGIGGYTF
.	TRBV28	.	TRBJ1-4	TGTGCCAGCAGTCTGTACGGGACTCAGGTCGGGAAACTGTTTTTT	CASSLYGTQVGKLFF
.	TRBV4-2	.	TRBJ2-7	TGTGCCAGCAGTCACAGCACAACAGGTTACGAGCAGTACTTC	CASSHSTTGYEQYF
.	TRBV18	TRBD1	TRBJ1-5	TGTGCCAGCTCCCCCTCGACAGGGTTTGCGCCCCAGCATTTT	CASSPSTGFAPQHF